Below, 5 T cell receptor beta chains from the same sample are listed, as sequenced in a study of T cell repertoires in ileal Crohn's disease. Assay used: immunoSEQ multiplex PCR; TCRdb lists only in-frame clones, some missing. The sample lists 9,500 to 15,000 clones, approximately 78% occurring once. As to time point: neoterminal ileum biopsy at postoperative endoscopy, about 6 months after surgery. The sample was ileal tissue. Source of these receptors: an adult with Crohn's disease.

As DNA, the CDR3 is TGCAGTCTTAAGCGGGGAGCGTACGATGAGCAGTTCTTC. Its translation is CSLKRGAYDEQFF. This chain joins TRBV29-1 and TRBJ2-1, with 7 bases matching TRBD2. CDR1 and CDR2 from the germline V gene are SQVTM and ANQGSEA. The length of the CDR3 is 13 residues.

The chain combines TRBV2 with TRBJ2-7, with 9 bases matching TRBD1. There are 14 residues in the CDR3. Germline assignment: CDR1 SNHLY and CDR2 FYNNEI. V lost 4 bases and J lost 5; bases outside the gene matches: 6. The CDR3 nucleotides read TGTGCCAGCAGTGGACGGGACAGGGAGAACGAGCAGTACTTC. Amino acid sequence: CASSGRDRENEQYF. The full variable domain, completed using reference TRBV2 and TRBJ2-7, is EPEVTQTPSHQVTQMGQEVILRCVPISNHLYFYWYRQILGQKVEFLVSFYNNEISEKSEIFDDQFSVERPDGSNFTLKIRSTKLEDSAMYFCASSGRDRENEQYFGPGTRLTVT.

The CDR3 reads CASSLGRDRGNTIYF. DNA for the CDR3: TGTGCCAGCAGCTTAGGTAGGGACAGAGGAAACACCATATATTTT. The chain is built from TRBV11-2 and TRBJ1-3; 7 nucleotides align to TRBD1. Germline-derived CDR1 and CDR2 are SGHAT and FQNNGV. The CDR3 has 15 residues. V shed 1 base and J 4 bases; nucleotides not matched to a gene: 4.

The chain is built from TRBV2 and TRBJ1-1; possibly TRBD1 for D (6 bases). CDR1 is SNHLY, CDR2 FYNNEI, per germline. This CDR3 contains 16 residues. The V gene lost 5 bases and the J gene lost 7 bases, with 23 bases spanning the gap. The CDR3 loop reads CASSSQGPSSSGEAFF. The CDR3 DNA reads as TGTGCCAGCAGTAGTCAGGGGCCCTCCTCGTCAGGTGAAGCTTTCTTT.

This chain links TRBV11-2 with TRBJ2-2; D unclear. Germline CDR1 and CDR2: SGHAT and FQNNGV. The V end was cut by 0 bases, the J end by 5 bases, with 7 bases between. This CDR3 has 14 amino acids. The CDR3: CASSLDRITGELFF. The CDR3 DNA reads as TGTGCCAGCAGCTTAGACAGGATAACCGGGGAGCTGTTTTTT.